This TCR beta chain was sequenced for a study of CD8+ T cells in alopecia areata. Study results and limitations: TCR sharing was clearer in mice than between patients, perhaps partly owing to patient HLA diversity. Within the top 100, expanded CD8+ clones significantly decreased with tofacitinib, as did scalp clonality.

RNA, once extracted, was reverse transcribed into cDNA for use as the sequencing template. Clones were sequenced by immunoSEQ multiplex PCR, and TCRdb holds only the in-frame ones, with some missing. The profile shows 80,000 to 100,000 clones, about 40% of them singletons. In the case of this clone: Its antigen is undetermined.

Indicated treatment: oral pan-JAK inhibitor, 5-10 mg twice daily. This CDR3 is built from 12 residues. CDR1 SGHTA and CDR2 FQGNSA come from the germline V gene. V lost 3 bases and J 3 bases, leaving 5 bases between the germline ends. The sample here was CD8+ T cells sorted from blood, taken at week 24, from a patient treated with tofacitinib. This sequence was found in a human donor with alopecia areata. The J gene is TRBJ1-1, the V gene TRBV7-2; D ambiguous. CDR3 coding DNA: TGTGCCAGCAGCTTCCTTGACACTGAAGCTTTCTTT. Translated, it gives CASSFLDTEAFF. Looking up the rest from reference TRBV7-2 and TRBJ1-1 gives the full variable domain: GAGVSQSPSNKVTEKGKDVELRCDPISGHTALYWYRQSLGQGLEFLIYFQGNSAPDKSGLPSDRFSAERTGGSVSTLTIQRTQQEDSAVYLCASSFLDTEAFFGQGTRLTVV.